The clone carrying this TCR beta chain was observed a few times. Followed over time, Seattle patients had been enrolled while infection was active. These data belong to a study of blood T cell repertoires in COVID-19. Study information: Nucleic acid was either cDNA or gDNA, and it came from T cells, B-cell-depleted T cells, or PBMCs.

Assay: immunoSEQ multiplex PCR; the TCRdb copy retains only in-frame clones and omits some. The table has fewer than 450,000 clones, more than 75% seen once. This CDR3 region has 21 residues. J gave up 3 bases and V 0 bases, and 17 bases lay outside the gene matches. Per germline, CDR1 MRHNA and CDR2 SNTAGT. The chain employs TRBV6-4 and TRBJ1-5; 10 nucleotides line up with TRBD1. The sequenced sample was peripheral blood. This clonotype originated in a woman between 50 and 59 years old with COVID-19, enrolled during active disease. The CDR3 loop reads CASSDSDRVDRGNSVNQPQHF. For the CDR3, the DNA is TGTGCCAGCAGTGACTCGGACCGAGTGGACAGGGGGAATTCAGTCAATCAGCCCCAGCATTTT.